This T cell receptor beta chain was found in a study of tumor and adjacent non-tumor tissue in lung cancer. The template was RNA from unsorted bulk tissue. This non-tumor lung sample came from over 3 cm beyond the tumor edge. Donors were chemotherapy-naive, newly diagnosed lung cancer surgical patients in China, August–late 2014. This clonotype occurred many times. A modified ARM-PCR protocol with three rounds of nested PCR amplified TCRbeta. From the multiplex PCR reads, TCRdb called clonotypes with MiXCR, one entry per CDR3 protein. The profile shows some 100,000 distinct CDR3 sequences, about 62% of them singletons. The V and J ends lost 5 bases and 7 bases, in that order; junction bases with no gene match: 16. Germline lookup yields CDR1 SQVTM and CDR2 ANQGSEA. The CDR3 is made up of 15 amino acids.

What was sequenced was distant non-tumor lung tissue. The V and J genes are TRBV29-1 and TRBJ1-2, with TRBD1 identical over 7 bases. This sequence originates from a man aged 30 to 39 with non-small cell lung cancer. As DNA, the CDR3 is TGCAGCGTTATTTGGGGATCTGGCAGGGGGATTGGCTACACCTTC. Translated, it gives CSVIWGSGRGIGYTF.